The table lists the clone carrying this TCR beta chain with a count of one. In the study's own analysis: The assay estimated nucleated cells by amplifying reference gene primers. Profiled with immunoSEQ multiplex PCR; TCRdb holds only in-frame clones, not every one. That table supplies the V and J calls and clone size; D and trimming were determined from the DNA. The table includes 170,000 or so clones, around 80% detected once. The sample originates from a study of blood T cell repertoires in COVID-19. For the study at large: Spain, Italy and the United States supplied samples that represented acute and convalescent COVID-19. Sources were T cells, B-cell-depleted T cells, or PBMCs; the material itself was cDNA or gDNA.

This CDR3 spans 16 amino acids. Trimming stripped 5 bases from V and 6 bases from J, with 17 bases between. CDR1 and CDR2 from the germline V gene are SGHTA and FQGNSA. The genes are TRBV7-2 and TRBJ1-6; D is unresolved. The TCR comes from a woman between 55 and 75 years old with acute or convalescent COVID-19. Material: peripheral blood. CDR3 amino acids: CASSTRPRGSNSPLHF. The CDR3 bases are TGTGCCAGCAGCACCCGCCCCCGAGGCAGTAATTCACCCCTCCACTTT.